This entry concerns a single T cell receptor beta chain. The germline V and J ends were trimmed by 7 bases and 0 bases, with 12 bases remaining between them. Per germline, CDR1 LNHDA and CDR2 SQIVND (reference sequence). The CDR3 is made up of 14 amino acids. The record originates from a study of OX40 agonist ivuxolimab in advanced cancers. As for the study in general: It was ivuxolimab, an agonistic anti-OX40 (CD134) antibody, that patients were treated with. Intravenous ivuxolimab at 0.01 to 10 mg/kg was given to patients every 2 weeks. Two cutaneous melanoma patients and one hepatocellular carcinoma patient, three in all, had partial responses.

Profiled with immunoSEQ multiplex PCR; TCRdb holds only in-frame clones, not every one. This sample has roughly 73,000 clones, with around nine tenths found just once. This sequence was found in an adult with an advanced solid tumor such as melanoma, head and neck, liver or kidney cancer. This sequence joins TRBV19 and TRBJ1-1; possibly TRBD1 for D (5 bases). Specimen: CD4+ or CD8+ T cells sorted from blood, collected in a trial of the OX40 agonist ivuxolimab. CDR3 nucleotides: TGTGCCAGTATTCCGACAGCCATGAACACTGAAGCTTTCTTT. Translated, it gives CASIPTAMNTEAFF.